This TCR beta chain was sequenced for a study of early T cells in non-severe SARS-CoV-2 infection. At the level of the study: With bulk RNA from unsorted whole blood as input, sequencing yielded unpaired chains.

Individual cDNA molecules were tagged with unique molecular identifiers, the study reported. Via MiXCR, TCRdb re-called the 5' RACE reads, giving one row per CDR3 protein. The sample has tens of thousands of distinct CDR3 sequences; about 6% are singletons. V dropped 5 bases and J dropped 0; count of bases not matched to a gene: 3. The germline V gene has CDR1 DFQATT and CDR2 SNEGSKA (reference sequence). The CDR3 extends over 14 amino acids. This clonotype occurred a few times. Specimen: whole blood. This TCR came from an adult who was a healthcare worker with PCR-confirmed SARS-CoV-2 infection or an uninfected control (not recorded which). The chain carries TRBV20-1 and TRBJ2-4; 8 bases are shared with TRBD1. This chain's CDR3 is CSARTGIAKNIQYF. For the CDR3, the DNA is TGCAGTGCTCGGACAGGGATAGCCAAAAACATTCAGTACTTC.